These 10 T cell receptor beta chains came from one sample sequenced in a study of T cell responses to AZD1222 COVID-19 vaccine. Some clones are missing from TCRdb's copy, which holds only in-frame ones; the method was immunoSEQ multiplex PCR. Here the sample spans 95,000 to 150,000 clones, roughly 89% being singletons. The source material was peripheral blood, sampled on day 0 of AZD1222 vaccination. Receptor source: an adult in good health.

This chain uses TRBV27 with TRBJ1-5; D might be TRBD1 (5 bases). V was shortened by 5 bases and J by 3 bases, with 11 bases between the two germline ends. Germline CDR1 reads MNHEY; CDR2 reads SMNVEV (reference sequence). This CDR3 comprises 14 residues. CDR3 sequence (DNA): TGTGCCAGCAGTACTCAGGGAATCAATCAGCCCCAGCATTTT. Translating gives CASSTQGINQPQHF.

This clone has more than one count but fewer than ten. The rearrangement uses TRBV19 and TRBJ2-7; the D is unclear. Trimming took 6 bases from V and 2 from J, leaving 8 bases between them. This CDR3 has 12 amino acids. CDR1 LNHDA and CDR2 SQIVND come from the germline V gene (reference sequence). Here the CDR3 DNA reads TGTGCCAGTAGCTCGAGGCCCTACGAGCAGTACTTC. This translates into CASSSRPYEQYF.

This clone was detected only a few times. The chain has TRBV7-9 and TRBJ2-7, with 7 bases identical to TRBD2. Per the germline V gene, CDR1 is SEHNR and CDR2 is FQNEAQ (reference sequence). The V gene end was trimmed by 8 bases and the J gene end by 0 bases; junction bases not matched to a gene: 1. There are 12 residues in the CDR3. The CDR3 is CASGEGSYEQYF. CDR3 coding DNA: TGTGCCAGCGGGGAGGGCTCCTACGAGCAGTACTTC.

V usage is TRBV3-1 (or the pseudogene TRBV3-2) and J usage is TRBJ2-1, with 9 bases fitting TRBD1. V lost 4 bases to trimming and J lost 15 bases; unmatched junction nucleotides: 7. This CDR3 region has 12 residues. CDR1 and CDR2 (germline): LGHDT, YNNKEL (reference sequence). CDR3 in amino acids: CASSPVGTGLFF. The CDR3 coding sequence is TGTGCCAGCAGCCCAGTCGGGACAGGGTTGTTCTTC.

The CDR3 reads CVSEGNYGYTF. The CDR3, as DNA: TGTGTATCGGAGGGGAACTATGGCTACACCTTC. V is TRBV6-5 and J is TRBJ1-2, with a weak D call TRBD1 (5 bases). The V gene's germline CDR1 is MNHEY and CDR2 SVGAGI. The CDR3 is 11 amino acids.

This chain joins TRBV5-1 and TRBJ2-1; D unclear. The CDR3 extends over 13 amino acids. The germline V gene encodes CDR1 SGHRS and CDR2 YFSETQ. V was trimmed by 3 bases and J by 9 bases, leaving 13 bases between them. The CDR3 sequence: CASSSGPTGEQFF. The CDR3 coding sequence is TGCGCCAGCAGCTCCGGACCCACCGGTGAGCAGTTCTTC.

CDR3 sequence (DNA): TGTGCCAGCAGCGATCGGGACAGACCCCCTCCCGGGGAGCTGTTTTTT. It specifies CASSDRDRPPPGELFF. The V call is TRBV9, the J call TRBJ2-2; 7 nucleotides line up with TRBD1. The length of the CDR3 is 16 residues. The V segment lost 3 bases and the J segment 6 bases; nucleotides outside the gene matches: 11. The germline CDR1 and CDR2 sequences are SGDLS and YYNGEE.

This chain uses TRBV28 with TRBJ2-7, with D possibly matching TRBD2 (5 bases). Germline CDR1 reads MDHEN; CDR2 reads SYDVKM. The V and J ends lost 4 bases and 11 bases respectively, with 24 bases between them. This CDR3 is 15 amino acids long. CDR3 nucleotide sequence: TGTGCCAGCAGTTCCCCCATACTAGAGATTAGTGAGAAGTACTTC. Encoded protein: CASSSPILEISEKYF.

CDR3 DNA sequence: TGTGCCAGTAGTATCTCGATGGGAGGGGGCTACTACGAGCAGTACTTC. The encoded protein is CASSISMGGGYYEQYF. The chain has TRBV19 and TRBJ2-7; D tentatively reads TRBD1 or TRBD2 (7 bases each). The CDR3 contains 16 residues. Per the germline V gene, CDR1 is LNHDA and CDR2 is SQIVND (reference sequence). V was cut by 3 bases and J by 3 bases, with 18 bases left in between.

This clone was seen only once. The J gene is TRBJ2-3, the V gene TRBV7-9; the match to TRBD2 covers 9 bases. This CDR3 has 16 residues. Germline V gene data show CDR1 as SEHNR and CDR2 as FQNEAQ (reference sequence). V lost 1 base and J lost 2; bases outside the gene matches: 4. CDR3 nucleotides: TGTGCCAGCAGCTTAGTGGCGGGGGGGTACACAGATACGCAGTATTTT. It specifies CASSLVAGGYTDTQYF.